This TCR beta chain derives from a study of blood T cell repertoires in COVID-19. Whole-study context: Both acute and convalescent COVID-19 samples were obtained from the United States, Italy and Spain.

Assay: immunoSEQ multiplex PCR; the TCRdb copy retains only in-frame clones and omits some. Among 280,000 or so clones, about 83% were seen once, and the ten largest hold about 6%. The germline V gene encodes CDR1 SNHLY and CDR2 FYNNEI. Trimming shortened V by 6 bases and J by 14 bases, and 14 bases separated the two germline ends. This CDR3 has 11 residues. This receptor was identified in a middle-aged woman who had recovered from COVID-19. Sequenced material: PBMCs or T cells enriched from blood (not recorded which). This sequence joins TRBV2 and TRBJ1-3; weak D call: TRBD1 (5 bases). The chain's CDR3 is CASRHQGGLYF. CDR3 DNA sequence: TGTGCCAGCAGGCACCAGGGTGGTTTATATTTT. The full variable domain, completed using reference TRBV2 and TRBJ1-3, is EPEVTQTPSHQVTQMGQEVILRCVPISNHLYFYWYRQILGQKVEFLVSFYNNEISEKSEIFDDQFSVERPDGSNFTLKIRSTKLEDSAMYFCASRHQGGLYFGEGSWLTVV.